What follows are 9 T cell receptor beta chains derived from one specimen sequenced in a study of cytomegalovirus exposure and HLA in healthy donors. TCRdb's table, derived via immunoSEQ multiplex PCR, lists solely in-frame clones and lacks some. This table holds around 130,000 clones, about 90% found once. The material sequenced was PBMCs. These receptor sequences come from a man aged 25 to 40 in good health and CMV-seronegative.

V usage is TRBV6-5 and J usage is TRBJ2-7, with 8 positions matching TRBD1. From germline, CDR1 is MNHEY and CDR2 SVGAGI. Trimming removed 2 bases from V and 5 bases from J; junction bases left unmatched: 11. CDR3 length: 16 amino acids. The CDR3: CASSYVQWTGNDEQYF. In nucleotides, the CDR3 is TGTGCCAGCAGTTACGTCCAGTGGACAGGGAATGACGAGCAGTACTTC.

This chain uses TRBV2 with TRBJ2-2; TRBD2 matches at 12 bases. With 8 bases clipped from V and 3 bases from J, the junction kept 4 bases outside the gene matches. CDR1 and CDR2 (germline): SNHLY, FYNNEI. This CDR3 has 15 amino acids. The CDR3 DNA sequence: TGTGCCAGCCGACTAGCGGGAGCTGACACCGGGGAGCTGTTTTTT. Amino acid sequence: CASRLAGADTGELFF.

V is TRBV7-2 and J is TRBJ2-1, with D unclear. Per the germline V gene, CDR1 is SGHTA and CDR2 is FQGNSA. V lost 7 bases and J 8 bases, leaving 12 bases between the germline ends. CDR3 length equals 12 residues. The CDR3 coding sequence is TGTGCCAGCAACAAACTACGCGATGAGCAGTTCTTC. Its protein product is CASNKLRDEQFF.

This rearrangement joins TRBV9 to TRBJ1-2, with 10 bases fitting TRBD1. V was clipped by 3 bases and J by 8 bases; unmatched bases: 10. The CDR3 contains 15 residues. The V gene's germline CDR1 is SGDLS and CDR2 YYNGEE. CDR3 DNA: TGTGCCAGCAGCGAAGGGGACAGGGGAAGGTCGGGCTACACCTTC. Translating gives CASSEGDRGRSGYTF.

The chain couples TRBV5-1 to TRBJ2-1, with 10 bases matching TRBD2. Germline V gene data show CDR1 as SGHRS and CDR2 as YFSETQ. V was pared by 6 bases and J by 4 bases, with 7 bases of the junction left unmatched. The CDR3 runs 15 residues. CDR3: CASTLLAGAYNEQFF. CDR3 in DNA: TGCGCCAGCACCCTCCTAGCGGGGGCTTACAATGAGCAGTTCTTC. Drawing the rest from reference TRBV5-1 and TRBJ2-1, the complete variable domain is KAGVTQTPRYLIKTRGQQVTLSCSPISGHRSVSWYQQTPGQGLQFLFEYFSETQRNKGNFPGRFSGRQFSNSRSEMNVSTLELGDSALYLCASTLLAGAYNEQFFGPGTRLTVL.

This rearrangement joins TRBV5-5 to TRBJ1-1; possibly TRBD1 for D (5 bases). The V gene lost 3 bases and the J gene lost 4 bases, with 16 bases spanning the gap. Germline loops: CDR1 SGHKS, CDR2 YYEKEE (reference sequence). This CDR3 is built from 15 residues. CDR3: CASSSDGGSGTEAFF. In DNA, the CDR3 is TGTGCCAGCAGCTCGGACGGGGGGTCGGGCACTGAAGCTTTCTTT.

This clone was observed a few times. The chain couples TRBV11-2 to TRBJ2-5; a possible D gene is TRBD2 (6 bases). V gave up 5 bases and J gave up 0 bases, with 19 bases separating them. This CDR3 has 17 amino acids. Germline CDR1 SGHAT, CDR2 FQNNGV. DNA of the CDR3: TGTGCCAGCAGCCCTTTGTGGGGAGGTCGGAACCAAGAGACCCAGTACTTC. It codes for CASSPLWGGRNQETQYF.

This clone occurred a few times. The chain carries TRBV18 and TRBJ1-2; D remains unclear. Germline V gene data show CDR1 as KGHSH and CDR2 as LQKENI. The CDR3 has 13 amino acids. The germline V and J ends were trimmed by 6 bases and 4 bases, with 12 bases remaining between them. The CDR3 sequence: CASSSTTLYGYTF. The CDR3 coding sequence is TGTGCCAGCTCGTCGACAACCCTCTATGGCTACACCTTC.

The chain carries TRBV10-3 and TRBJ2-3; 8 nucleotides agree with TRBD1. J gave up 4 bases and V 4 bases, and 7 bases lay outside the gene matches. CDR3 length: 15 amino acids. Per the germline V gene, CDR1 is ENHRY and CDR2 is SYGVKD. The CDR3: CAISGRDRGSDTQYF. The CDR3 DNA is TGTGCCATCAGTGGTAGAGACAGGGGATCAGATACGCAGTATTTT.